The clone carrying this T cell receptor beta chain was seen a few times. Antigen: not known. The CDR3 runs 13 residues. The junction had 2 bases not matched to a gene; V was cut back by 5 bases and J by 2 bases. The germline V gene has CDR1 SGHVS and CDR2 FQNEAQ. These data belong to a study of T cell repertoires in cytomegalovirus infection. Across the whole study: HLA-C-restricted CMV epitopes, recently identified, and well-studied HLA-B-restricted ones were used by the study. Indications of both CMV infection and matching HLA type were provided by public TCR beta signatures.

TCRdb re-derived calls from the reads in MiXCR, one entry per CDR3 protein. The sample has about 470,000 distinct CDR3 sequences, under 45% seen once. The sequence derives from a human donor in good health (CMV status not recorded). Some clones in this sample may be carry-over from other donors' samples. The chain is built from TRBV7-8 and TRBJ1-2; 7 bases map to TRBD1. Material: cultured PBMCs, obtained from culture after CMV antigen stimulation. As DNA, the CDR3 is TGTGCCAGCAGCGTGACAGGGAACTATGGCTACACCTTC. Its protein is CASSVTGNYGYTF.